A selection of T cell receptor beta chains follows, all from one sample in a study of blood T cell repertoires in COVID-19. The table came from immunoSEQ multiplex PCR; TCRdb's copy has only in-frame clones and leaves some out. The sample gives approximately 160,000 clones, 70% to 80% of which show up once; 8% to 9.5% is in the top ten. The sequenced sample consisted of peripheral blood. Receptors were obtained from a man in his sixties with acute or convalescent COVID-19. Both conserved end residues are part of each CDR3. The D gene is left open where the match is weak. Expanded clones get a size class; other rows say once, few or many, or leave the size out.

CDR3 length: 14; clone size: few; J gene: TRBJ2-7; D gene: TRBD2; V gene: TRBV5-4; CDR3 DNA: TGTGCCAGCAGCGACACTAGCGGGGGGGCCTGGCAGTACTTC; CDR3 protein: CASSDTSGGAWQYF
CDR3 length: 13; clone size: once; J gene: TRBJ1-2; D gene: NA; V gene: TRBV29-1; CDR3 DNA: TGCAGCGTTGAGGTCAGGTACAACGATGGCTACACCTTC; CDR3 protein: CSVEVRYNDGYTF
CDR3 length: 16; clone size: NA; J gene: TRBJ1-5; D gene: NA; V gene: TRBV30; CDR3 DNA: TGTGCCTGGACCCCCGGGAGGGATGAGGGCAATCAGCCCCAGCATTTT; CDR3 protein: CAWTPGRDEGNQPQHF
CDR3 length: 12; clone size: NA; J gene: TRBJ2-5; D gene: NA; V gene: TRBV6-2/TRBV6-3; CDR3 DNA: TGTGCCAGCAGTTACGGCAGGGAGACCCAGTACTTC; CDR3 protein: CASSYGRETQYF
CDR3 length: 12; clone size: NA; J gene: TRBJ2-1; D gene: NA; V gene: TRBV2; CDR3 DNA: TGTGCCAGCGGGCCTTCAAGCTATGAGCAGTTCTTC; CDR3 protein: CASGPSSYEQFF
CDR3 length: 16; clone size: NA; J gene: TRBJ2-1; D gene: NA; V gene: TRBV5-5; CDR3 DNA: TGTGCCAGCAGCTTGGCCGCGGACAGCTCCTACAATGAGCAGTTCTTC; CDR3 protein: CASSLAADSSYNEQFF
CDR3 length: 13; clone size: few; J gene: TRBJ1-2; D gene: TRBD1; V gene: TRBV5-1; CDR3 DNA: TGCGCCAGCAGCTCGACAGGGGACTATGGCTACACCTTC; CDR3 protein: CASSSTGDYGYTF
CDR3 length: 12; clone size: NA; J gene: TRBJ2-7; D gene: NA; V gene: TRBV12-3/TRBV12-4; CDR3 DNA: TGTGCCAGCAGTTTAGCGGCTTCCGAGCAGTACTTC; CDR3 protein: CASSLAASEQYF
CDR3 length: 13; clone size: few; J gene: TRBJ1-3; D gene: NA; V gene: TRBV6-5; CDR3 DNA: TGTGCCAGCAAATGGGCCACTGGAAACACCATATATTTT; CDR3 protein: CASKWATGNTIYF
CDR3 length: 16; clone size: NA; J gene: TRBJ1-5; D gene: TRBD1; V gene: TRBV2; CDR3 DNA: TGTGCCAGCAGTGATCAGGGACAGGGTAGCAATCAGCCCCAGCATTTT; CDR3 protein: CASSDQGQGSNQPQHF
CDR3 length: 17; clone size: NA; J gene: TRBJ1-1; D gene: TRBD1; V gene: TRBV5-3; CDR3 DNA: TGTGCCAGAAGTAGGACAGGGGGCGAGATTATGAACACTGAAGCTTTCTTT; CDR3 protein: CARSRTGGEIMNTEAFF
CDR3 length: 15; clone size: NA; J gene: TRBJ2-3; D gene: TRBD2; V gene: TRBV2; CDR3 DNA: TGTGCCAGCAGGCGCGGACTAGCGTCCTCAGATACGCAGTATTTT; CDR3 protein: CASRRGLASSDTQYF
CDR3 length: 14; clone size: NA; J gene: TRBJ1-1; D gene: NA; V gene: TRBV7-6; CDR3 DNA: TGTGCCAGCAGCTTAAGGGGATATGACACTGAAGCTTTCTTT; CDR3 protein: CASSLRGYDTEAFF
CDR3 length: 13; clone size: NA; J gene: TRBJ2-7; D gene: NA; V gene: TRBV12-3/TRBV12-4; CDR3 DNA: TGTGCCAGCAATCCGGGTCCAGACTACGAGCAGTACTTC; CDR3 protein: CASNPGPDYEQYF
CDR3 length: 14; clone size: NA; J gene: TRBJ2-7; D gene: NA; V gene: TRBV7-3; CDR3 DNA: TGTGCCAGCAGCCGAACAGGGCCGAGGGACGAGCAGTACTTC; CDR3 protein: CASSRTGPRDEQYF
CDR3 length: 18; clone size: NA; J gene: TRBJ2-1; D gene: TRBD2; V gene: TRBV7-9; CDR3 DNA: TGTGCCAGCAGCTTAAGGGGTCTAGCGGGGTTCTCCTACAATGAGCAGTTCTTC; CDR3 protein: CASSLRGLAGFSYNEQFF
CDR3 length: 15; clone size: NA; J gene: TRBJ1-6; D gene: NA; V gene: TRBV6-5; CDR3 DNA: TGTGCCAGCAGTTACTCAGAGGGCGGGAATTCACCCCTCCACTTT; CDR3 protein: CASSYSEGGNSPLHF
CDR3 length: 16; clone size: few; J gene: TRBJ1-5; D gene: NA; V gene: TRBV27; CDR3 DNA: TGTGCCAGCAGTCTGGGACTGAGGGGAGGCAATCAGCCCCAGCATTTT; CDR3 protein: CASSLGLRGGNQPQHF
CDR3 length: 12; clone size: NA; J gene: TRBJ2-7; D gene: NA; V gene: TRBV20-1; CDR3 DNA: TGCAGTGCTAGTCGGCAGGGTTACGAGCAGTACTTC; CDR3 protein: CSASRQGYEQYF
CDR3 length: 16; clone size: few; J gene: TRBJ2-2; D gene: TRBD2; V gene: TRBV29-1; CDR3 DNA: TGCAGCGCCCGGGGTAGCGGGGGGGCAAGGGCCGGGGAGCTGTTTTTT; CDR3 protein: CSARGSGGARAGELFF
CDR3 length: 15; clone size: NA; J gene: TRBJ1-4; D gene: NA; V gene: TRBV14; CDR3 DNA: TGTGCCAGCAGGAGGGAAGGAGCAACTAATGAAAAACTGTTTTTT; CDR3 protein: CASRREGATNEKLFF
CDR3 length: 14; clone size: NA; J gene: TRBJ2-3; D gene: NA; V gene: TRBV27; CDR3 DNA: TGTGCCAGCAGTTTATCTCAGGGAGGAGATACGCAGTATTTT; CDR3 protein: CASSLSQGGDTQYF
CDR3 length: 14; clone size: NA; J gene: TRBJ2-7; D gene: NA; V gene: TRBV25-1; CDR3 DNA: TGTGCCAGCAGTGATAAGACAGTTTCCTACGAGCAGTACTTC; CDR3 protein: CASSDKTVSYEQYF
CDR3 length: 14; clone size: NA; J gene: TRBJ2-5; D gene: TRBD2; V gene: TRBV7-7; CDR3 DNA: TGTGCCAGCAGCCGGGGACTAGCCCAAGAGACCCAGTACTTC; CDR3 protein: CASSRGLAQETQYF
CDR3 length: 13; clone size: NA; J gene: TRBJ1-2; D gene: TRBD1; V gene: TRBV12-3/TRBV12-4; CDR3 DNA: TGTGCCAGCAGCCCCGGGACAGGGAGTAGTTACACCTTC; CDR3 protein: CASSPGTGSSYTF
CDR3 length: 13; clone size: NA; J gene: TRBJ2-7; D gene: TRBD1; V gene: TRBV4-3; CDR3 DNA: TGCGCCAGCAGCAGGGGACAGGACTACGAGCAGTACTTC; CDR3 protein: CASSRGQDYEQYF
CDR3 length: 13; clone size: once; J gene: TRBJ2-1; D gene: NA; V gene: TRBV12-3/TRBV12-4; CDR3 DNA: TGTGCCAGCAGTCTAGACGTTACGGATGAGCAGTTCTTC; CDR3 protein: CASSLDVTDEQFF
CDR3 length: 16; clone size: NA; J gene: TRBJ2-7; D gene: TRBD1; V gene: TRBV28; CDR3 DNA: TGTGCCAGCATCGGGTTCGGGACAGAAAGCTCCTACGAGCAGTACTTC; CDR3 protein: CASIGFGTESSYEQYF
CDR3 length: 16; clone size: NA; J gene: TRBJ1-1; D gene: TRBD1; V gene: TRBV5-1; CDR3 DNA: TGCGCCAGCAGCCCAGGGGACAGGGGGCGCAACACTGAAGCTTTCTTT; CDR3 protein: CASSPGDRGRNTEAFF
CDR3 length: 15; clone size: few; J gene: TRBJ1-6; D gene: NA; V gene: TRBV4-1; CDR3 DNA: TGCGCCAGCAGCCATGGACGGAGCTCGGGGTCACCCCTCCACTTT; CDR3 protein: CASSHGRSSGSPLHF
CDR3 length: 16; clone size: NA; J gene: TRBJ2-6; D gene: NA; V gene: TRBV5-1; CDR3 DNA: TGCGCCAGCAGCTTGGCGCCAGGGACTGGGGCCAACGTCCTGACTTTC; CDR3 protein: CASSLAPGTGANVLTF
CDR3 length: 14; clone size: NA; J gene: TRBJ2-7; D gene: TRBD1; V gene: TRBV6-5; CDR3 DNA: TGTGCCAGCAGTCCCGCGACAGGGCCCTACGAGCAGTACTTC; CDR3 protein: CASSPATGPYEQYF
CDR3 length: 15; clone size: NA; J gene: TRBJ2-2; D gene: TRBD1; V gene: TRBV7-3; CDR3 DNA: TGTGCCAGCAGCCGAGGACAGGGGAACACCGGGGAGCTGTTTTTT; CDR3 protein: CASSRGQGNTGELFF
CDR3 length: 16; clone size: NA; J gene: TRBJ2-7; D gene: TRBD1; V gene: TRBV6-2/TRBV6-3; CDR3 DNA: TGTGCCAGCAGTACACCGGGACAGGGGGTGATCTACGAGCAGTACTTC; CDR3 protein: CASSTPGQGVIYEQYF
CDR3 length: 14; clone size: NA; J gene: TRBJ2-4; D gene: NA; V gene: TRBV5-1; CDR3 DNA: TGCGCCAGCGCGCCCGGTCTAGCCAAAAACATTCAGTACTTC; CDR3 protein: CASAPGLAKNIQYF
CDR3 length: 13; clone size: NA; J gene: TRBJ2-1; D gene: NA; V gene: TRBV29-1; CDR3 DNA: TGCAGCGTTGGTCGAGACTCCTACAATGAGCAGTTCTTC; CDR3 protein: CSVGRDSYNEQFF
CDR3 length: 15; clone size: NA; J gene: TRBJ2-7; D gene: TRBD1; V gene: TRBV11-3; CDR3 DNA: TGTGCCAGCAGCTTAGTTGTGACAGGGGGAAACGAGCAGTACTTC; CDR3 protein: CASSLVVTGGNEQYF
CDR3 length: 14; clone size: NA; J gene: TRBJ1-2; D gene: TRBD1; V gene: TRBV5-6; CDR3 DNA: TGTGCCAGCAGCCGGGACAGGGGAAACTATGGCTACACCTTC; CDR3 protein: CASSRDRGNYGYTF
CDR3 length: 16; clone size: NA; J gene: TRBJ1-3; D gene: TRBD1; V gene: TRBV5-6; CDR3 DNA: TGTGCCAGCAGCCCCGGACAGGGTTGGGGAGGAAACACCATATATTTT; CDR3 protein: CASSPGQGWGGNTIYF
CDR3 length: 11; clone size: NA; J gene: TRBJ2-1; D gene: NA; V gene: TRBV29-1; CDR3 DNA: TGCAGCGTTTTTGGGGCCAATGAGCAGTTCTTC; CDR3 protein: CSVFGANEQFF
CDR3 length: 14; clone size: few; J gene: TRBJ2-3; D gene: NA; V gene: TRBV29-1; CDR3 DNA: TGCAGCGTTGAAAAAGGGGATCTCACAGATACGCAGTATTTT; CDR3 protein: CSVEKGDLTDTQYF
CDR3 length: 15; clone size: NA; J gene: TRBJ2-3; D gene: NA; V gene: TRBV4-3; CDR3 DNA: TGCGCCAGCAGCCAAGGTCGTCTCCTAATGGATACGCAGTATTTT; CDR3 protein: CASSQGRLLMDTQYF
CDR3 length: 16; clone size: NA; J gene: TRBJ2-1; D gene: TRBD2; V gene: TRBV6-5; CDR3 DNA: TGTGCCAGCAGTTCAATAGCGGGGGGGTCCTACAATGAGCAGTTCTTC; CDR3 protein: CASSSIAGGSYNEQFF
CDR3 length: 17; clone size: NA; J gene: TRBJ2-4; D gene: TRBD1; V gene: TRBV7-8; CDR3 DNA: TGTGCCAGCAGCCACATGGGGCAGGGGGCGTCCAAAAACATTCAGTACTTC; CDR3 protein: CASSHMGQGASKNIQYF
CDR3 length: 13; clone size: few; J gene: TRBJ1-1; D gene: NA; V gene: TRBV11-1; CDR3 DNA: TGTGCCAGCAGCAGCCACCCTAGGACTGAAGCTTTCTTT; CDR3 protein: CASSSHPRTEAFF
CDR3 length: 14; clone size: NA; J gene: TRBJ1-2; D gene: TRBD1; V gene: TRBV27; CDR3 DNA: TGTGCCAGCAGAACCGGGACAGGGTTCTATGGCTACACCTTC; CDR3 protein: CASRTGTGFYGYTF